This T cell receptor (beta chain) was sequenced for a study of T cell repertoires in cytomegalovirus infection. Looking at the study overall: It can be stated that public TCR beta signatures indicated CMV infection as well as a matching HLA type. Study findings and constraints: Accumulated public TCR beta family frequency recognized individuals carrying CMV together with the relevant HLA.

Only a few counts were recorded for this clonotype. The target antigen is unknown. TCRdb redid the calling of the reads with MiXCR, one entry per CDR3 protein. The data hold around 900,000 distinct CDR3 sequences, with approximately 31% observed a single time. V was trimmed by 2 bases and J by 3 bases, leaving 17 bases between them. The CDR3 has 17 amino acids. This specimen was cultured CD8+ T cells from PBMCs, taken from culture after CMV antigen stimulation. V is TRBV12-3 or TRBV12-4 and J is TRBJ1-5; D is undetermined. This receptor was taken from a human donor in good health (CMV status not recorded). Some clones in this sample may be carry-over from other donors' samples. Here the CDR3 reads CASSLLGTGAANQPQHF. The CDR3 region has the DNA TGTGCCAGCAGTTTATTAGGAACGGGTGCGGCCAATCAGCCCCAGCATTTT.